This T cell receptor beta chain was captured in a study of neoadjuvant anti-PD-1 for oral cavity cancer. Study context: Patients mostly received three to four biweekly nivolumab doses at 3 mg/kg before surgery.

The study, taken as a whole, reports: Each response group had just a few patients in TCR analyses.

In its sample, this clone was seen a few times. The antigen is not known. The CDR3 runs to 16 residues. V trimming: 3 bases; J trimming: 3 bases; junction bases outside the gene matches: 4. Germline lookup yields CDR1 SGHAT and CDR2 FQNNGV. Generated by immunoSEQ multiplex PCR, the TCRdb table keeps only in-frame clones and is missing some. The data show approximately 13,000 clones, around three fifths seen once. This receptor was obtained from a person between 35 and 79 years old with oral cavity squamous cell carcinoma. The sequences come from PBMCs, collected before nivolumab (anti-PD-1) treatment. The rearrangement joins TRBV11-2 to TRBJ1-6, with TRBD1 matching over 8 bases. The CDR3 DNA follows: TGTGCCAGCAGCTTGACCGGACAGGGCTATAATTCACCCCTCCACTTT. Its translation: CASSLTGQGYNSPLHF.